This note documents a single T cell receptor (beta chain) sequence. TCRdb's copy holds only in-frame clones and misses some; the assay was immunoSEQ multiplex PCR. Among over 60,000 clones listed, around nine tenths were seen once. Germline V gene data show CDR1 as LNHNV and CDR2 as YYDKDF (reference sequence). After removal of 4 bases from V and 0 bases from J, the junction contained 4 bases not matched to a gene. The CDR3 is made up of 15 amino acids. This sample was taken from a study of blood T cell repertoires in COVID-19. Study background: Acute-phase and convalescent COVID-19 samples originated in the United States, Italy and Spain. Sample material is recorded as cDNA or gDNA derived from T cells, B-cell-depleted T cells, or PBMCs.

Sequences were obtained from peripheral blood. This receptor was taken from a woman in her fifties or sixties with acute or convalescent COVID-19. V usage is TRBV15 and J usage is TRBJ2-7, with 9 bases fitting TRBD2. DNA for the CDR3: TGTGCCACCAGCAAAACGCGGGGGGGCTCCTACGAGCAGTACTTC. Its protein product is CATSKTRGGSYEQYF.